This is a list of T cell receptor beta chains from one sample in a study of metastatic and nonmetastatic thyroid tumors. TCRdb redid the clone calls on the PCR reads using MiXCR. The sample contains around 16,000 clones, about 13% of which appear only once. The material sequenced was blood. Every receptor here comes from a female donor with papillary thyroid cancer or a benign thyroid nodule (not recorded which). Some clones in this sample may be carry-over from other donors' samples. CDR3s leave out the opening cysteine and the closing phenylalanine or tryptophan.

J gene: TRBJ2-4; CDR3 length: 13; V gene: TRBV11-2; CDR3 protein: ASSPKWGSGNIQY
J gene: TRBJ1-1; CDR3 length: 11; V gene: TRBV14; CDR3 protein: ASAKQVNTEAF
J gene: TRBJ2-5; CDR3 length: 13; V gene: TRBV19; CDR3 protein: ASSIEGTVQYTQY
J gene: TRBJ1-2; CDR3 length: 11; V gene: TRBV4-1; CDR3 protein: ASSQGASGGYT
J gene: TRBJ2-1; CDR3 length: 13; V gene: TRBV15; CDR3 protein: ATSRVRRGNNEQF
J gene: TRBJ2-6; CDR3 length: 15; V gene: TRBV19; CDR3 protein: ASSVWGRDPGANVLT
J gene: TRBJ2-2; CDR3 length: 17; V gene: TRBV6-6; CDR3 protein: ASSQWATGVDLNTGELF
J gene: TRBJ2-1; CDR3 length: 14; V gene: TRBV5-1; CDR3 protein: ASSLFGTGDTNEQF
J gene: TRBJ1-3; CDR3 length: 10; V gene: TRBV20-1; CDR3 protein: SAPGSGNTIY
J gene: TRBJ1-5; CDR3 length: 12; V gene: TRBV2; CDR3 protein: ASSDRVGNQPQH
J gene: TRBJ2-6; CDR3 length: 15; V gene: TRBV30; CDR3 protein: AWSVAYSISGANVLT
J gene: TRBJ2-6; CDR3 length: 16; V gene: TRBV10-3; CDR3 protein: AISAIQGKSSGTNVLT
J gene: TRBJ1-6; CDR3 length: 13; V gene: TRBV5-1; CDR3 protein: ASSILTGNNSPLH
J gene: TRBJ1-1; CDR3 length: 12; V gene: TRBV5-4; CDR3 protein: ASILVGIDTEAF
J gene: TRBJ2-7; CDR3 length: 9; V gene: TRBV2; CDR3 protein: ASINGYEQY
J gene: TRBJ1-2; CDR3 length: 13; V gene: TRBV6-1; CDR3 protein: ASSWGREKVYGYT
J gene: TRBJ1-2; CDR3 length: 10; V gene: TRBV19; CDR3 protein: ATKTGAHGYT
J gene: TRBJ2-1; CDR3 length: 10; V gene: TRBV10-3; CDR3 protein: AISESGQEQF
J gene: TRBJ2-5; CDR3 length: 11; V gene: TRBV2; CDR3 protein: ASSGTSQETQY
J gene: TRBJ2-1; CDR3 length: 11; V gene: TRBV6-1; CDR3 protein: ASSETTNNEQF
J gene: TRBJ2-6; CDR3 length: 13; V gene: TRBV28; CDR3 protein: VSIPGASGANVLT
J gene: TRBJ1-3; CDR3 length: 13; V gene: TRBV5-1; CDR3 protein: ASSLTVITGNTIY
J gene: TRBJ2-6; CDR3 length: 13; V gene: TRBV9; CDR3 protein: ASSYGYSGANVLT
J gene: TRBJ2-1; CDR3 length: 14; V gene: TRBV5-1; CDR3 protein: ASSLAVDLDYNEQF
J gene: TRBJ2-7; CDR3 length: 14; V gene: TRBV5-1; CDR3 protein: ASSLGDRGIAHEQY
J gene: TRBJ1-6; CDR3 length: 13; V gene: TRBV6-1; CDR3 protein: ASSAHRGTISPLH
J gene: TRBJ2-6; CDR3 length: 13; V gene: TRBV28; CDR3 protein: ASSTRGPGANVLT
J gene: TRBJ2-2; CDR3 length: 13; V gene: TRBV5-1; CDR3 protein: ASSSRTGQTGELF
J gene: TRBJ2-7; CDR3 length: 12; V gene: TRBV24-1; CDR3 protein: ATSDYDRPYEQY
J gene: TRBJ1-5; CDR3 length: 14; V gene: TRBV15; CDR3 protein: ATSRDPSYSNQPQH
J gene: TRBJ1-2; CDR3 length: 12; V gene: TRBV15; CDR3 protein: ATSRVGHPYGYT
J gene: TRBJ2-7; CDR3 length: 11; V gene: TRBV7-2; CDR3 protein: ASRPDGYYEQY
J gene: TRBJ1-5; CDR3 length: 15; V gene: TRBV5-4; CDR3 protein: ASSLVWAPNSNQPQH
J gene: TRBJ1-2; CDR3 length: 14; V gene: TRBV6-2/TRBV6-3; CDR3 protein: ASSYSHASLNYGYT
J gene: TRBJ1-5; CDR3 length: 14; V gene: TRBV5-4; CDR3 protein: ASSVGGRGSNQPQH
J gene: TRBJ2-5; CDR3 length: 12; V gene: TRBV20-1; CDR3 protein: SARSVGWQETQY
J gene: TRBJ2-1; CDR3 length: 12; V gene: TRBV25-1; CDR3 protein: ASSESGDRSEQF
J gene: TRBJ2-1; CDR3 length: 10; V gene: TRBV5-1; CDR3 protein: ASSFRSNEQF
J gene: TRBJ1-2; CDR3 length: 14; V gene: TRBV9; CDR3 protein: ASSVARAGGNYGYT
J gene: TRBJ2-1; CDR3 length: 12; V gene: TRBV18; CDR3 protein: ASSLGTVYNEQF
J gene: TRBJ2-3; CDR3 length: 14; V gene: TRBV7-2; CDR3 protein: ASNFPRGRYTDTQY
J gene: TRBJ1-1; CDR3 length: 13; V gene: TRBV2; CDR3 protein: ASIGDREGNTEAF
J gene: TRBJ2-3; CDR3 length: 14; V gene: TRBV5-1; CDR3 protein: ASSFTGTESTDTQY
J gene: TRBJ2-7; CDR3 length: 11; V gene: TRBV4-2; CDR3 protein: ASSQVGAYEQY
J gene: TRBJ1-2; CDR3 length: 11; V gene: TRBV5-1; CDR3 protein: ASSRQSNYGYT
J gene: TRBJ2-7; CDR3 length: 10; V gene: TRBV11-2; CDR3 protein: ASTMTPYEQY
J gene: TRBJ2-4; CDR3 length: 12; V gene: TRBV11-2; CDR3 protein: ASSPELAKNIQY
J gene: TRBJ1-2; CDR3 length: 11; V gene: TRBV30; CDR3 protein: AWSATGDYGYT
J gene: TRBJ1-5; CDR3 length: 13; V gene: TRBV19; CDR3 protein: ASSPATVGIQPQH
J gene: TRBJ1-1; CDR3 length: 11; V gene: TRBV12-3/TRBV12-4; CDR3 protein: ASSRVGYTEAF
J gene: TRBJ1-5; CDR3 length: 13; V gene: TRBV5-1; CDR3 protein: ASSLTGISNQPQH
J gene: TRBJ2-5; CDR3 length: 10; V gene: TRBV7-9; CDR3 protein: ASSLDLGSPY